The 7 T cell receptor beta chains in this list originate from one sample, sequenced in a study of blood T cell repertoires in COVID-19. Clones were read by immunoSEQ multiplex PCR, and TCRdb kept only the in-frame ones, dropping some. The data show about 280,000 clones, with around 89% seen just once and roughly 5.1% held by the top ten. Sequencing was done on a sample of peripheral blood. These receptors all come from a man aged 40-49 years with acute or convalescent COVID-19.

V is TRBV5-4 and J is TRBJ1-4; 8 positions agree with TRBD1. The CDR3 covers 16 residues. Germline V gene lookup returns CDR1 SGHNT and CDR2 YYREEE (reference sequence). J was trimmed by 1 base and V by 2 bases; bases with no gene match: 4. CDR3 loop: CASSLKTGVTNEKLFF. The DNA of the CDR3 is TGTGCCAGCAGCTTAAAGACAGGGGTAACTAATGAAAAACTGTTTTTT.

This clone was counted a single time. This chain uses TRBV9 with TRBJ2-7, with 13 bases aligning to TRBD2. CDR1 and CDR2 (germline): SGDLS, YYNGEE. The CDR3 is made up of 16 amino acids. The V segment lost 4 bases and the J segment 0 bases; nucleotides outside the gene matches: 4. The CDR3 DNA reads TGTGCCAGCAGCCCCCGACTAGCGGGGGGCTCCTACGAGCAGTACTTC. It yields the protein CASSPRLAGGSYEQYF.

CDR3 loop: CASSQQGLNTEAFF. CDR3 in DNA: TGTGCCAGCAGTCAACAGGGCTTGAACACTGAAGCTTTCTTT. The rearrangement uses TRBV2 and TRBJ1-1; TRBD1 might be the D (6 bases). Germline values: CDR1 SNHLY, CDR2 FYNNEI. This CDR3 has 14 residues. Trimming removed 5 bases at V and 0 bases at J, with 10 bases between.

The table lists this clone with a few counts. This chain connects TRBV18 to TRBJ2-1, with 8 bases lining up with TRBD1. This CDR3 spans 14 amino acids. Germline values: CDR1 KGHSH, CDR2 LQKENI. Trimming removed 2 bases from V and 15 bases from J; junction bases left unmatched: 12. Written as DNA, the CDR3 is TGTGCCAGCTCACCAGGGGACAGGACCTCGGAGGGGTTCTTC. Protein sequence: CASSPGDRTSEGFF.

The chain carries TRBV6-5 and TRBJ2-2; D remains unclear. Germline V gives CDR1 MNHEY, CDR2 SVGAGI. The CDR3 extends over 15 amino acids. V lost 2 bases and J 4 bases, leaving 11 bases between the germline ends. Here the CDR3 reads CASSYTGSLTGELFF. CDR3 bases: TGTGCCAGCAGTTACACCGGTTCTCTCACCGGGGAGCTGTTTTTT.

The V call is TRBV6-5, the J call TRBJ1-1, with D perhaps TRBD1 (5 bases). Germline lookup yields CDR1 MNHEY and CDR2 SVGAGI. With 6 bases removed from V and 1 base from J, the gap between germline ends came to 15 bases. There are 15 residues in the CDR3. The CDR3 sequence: CASRGGTGENTEAFF. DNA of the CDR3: TGTGCCAGCAGGGGAGGGACGGGAGAGAACACTGAAGCTTTCTTT.

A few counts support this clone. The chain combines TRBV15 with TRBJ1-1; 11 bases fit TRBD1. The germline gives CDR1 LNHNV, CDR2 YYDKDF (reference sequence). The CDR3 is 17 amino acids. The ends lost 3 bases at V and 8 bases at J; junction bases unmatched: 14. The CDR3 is CATSRAFDGDRGIEAFF. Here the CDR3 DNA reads TGTGCCACCAGCAGGGCATTTGACGGGGACAGGGGGATCGAAGCTTTCTTT.